The 20 T cell receptor beta chains in this list originate from one sample, sequenced in a study of shared clonotypes between healthy human individuals. The protocol was immunoSEQ multiplex PCR, while the TCRdb copy is restricted to in-frame clones and leaves out a portion. The sample consists of roughly 1,500,000 clones, approximately 98% of them appearing once. What was sequenced was naive CD4+ T cells sorted from blood. The subset denotes: CD45RA+ positively selected. These receptors all stem from a man aged 30 to 45 in good health.

V is TRBV6-5 and J is TRBJ2-4; D possibly corresponds to TRBD1 (6 bases). CDR3 size: 15 residues. Germline V gene lookup returns CDR1 MNHEY and CDR2 SVGAGI. With 6 bases removed from V and 4 bases from J, the gap between germline ends came to 16 bases. The CDR3 DNA follows: TGTGCCAGCAGCGACCCCGTTAGGGGGAAAAACATTCAGTACTTC. Protein product: CASSDPVRGKNIQYF.

On this clone: Other DNA sequences within the sample encode an identical CDR3. This rearrangement joins TRBV18 to TRBJ2-5; D gene uncertain. V lost 6 bases to trimming and J lost 2 bases, with 10 bases between them. CDR1 KGHSH and CDR2 LQKENI come from the germline V gene. The CDR3 is 13 residues long. The CDR3 sequence: CASSPTTQETQYF. The DNA of the CDR3 is TGTGCCAGCTCGCCAACCACTCAAGAGACCCAGTACTTC. Together with reference TRBV18 and TRBJ2-5, the CDR3 gives the full variable domain: NAGVMQNPRHLVRRRGQEARLRCSPMKGHSHVYWYRQLPEEGLKFMVYLQKENIIDESGMPKERFSAEFPKEGPSILRIQQVVRGDSAAYFCASSPTTQETQYFGPGTRLLVL.

The rearrangement uses TRBV18 and TRBJ1-2; D might be TRBD1 (5 bases). CDR1 and CDR2 (germline): KGHSH, LQKENI. Between the trimmed V and J ends, which lost 6 bases and 8 bases, there was a span of 13 bases. The CDR3 covers 12 residues. The CDR3 coding sequence is TGTGCCAGCTCCCAGGGTTTCGGGGGCTACACCTTC. It yields the protein CASSQGFGGYTF.

V is TRBV14 and J is TRBJ2-2; no clear D. The V gene lost 3 bases and the J gene lost 4 bases, with 9 bases spanning the gap. Germline CDR1 reads SGHDN; CDR2 reads FVKESK. The CDR3 length is 14 residues. CDR3 in DNA: TGTGCCAGCAGCCACTCTTTAACCACCGGGGAGCTGTTTTTT. Its protein product is CASSHSLTTGELFF.

The chain couples TRBV2 to TRBJ1-4, with TRBD1 as a possible D gene (5 bases). The CDR3 is 15 amino acids. Trimming took 6 bases from V and 0 from J, leaving 11 bases between them. Germline V lookup: CDR1 SNHLY, CDR2 FYNNEI. The CDR3 region has the DNA TGTGCCAGCAGGGCAGGGTTTACAACTAATGAAAAACTGTTTTTT. It encodes CASRAGFTTNEKLFF.

The chain carries TRBV18 and TRBJ2-5, with 12 bases fitting TRBD2. Germline CDR1 is KGHSH and CDR2 is LQKENI. The length of the CDR3 is 17 residues. Trimming cost V 1 base and J 2 bases; bases outside gene matches: 5. The CDR3 DNA reads TGTGCCAGCTCACCACTATTCGGGACTAGCGGGCAAGAGACCCAGTACTTC. As protein: CASSPLFGTSGQETQYF.

The chain is built from TRBV5-1 and TRBJ1-2, with 10 bases lining up with TRBD1. V dropped 4 bases and J dropped 4; count of bases not matched to a gene: 7. The CDR3 runs 15 residues. CDR1 and CDR2 from the germline V gene are SGHRS and YFSETQ. CDR3 residues: CASSPLRTGGYGYTF. The CDR3 nucleotides are TGCGCCAGCAGCCCACTTAGGACAGGGGGCTATGGCTACACCTTC.

This clone appeared once. The CDR3 coding sequence is TGTGCCAGCTCACTAACCGCCCCGGGGACAGACAGCAATCAGCCCCAGCATTTT. Protein sequence: CASSLTAPGTDSNQPQHF. V and J are TRBV18 and TRBJ1-5, with TRBD1 matching 7 bases. V dropped 4 bases and J dropped 1; count of bases not matched to a gene: 13. Germline CDR1 and CDR2: KGHSH and LQKENI. There are 18 residues in the CDR3.

The chain joins TRBV9 to TRBJ1-1, with D possibly TRBD1 on 5 matching bases. This CDR3 comprises 16 residues. Between the trimmed V and J ends, which lost 0 bases and 3 bases, there was a span of 15 bases. CDR1 and CDR2 (germline): SGDLS, YYNGEE. The CDR3 sequence: CASSVGVGQGDTEAFF. DNA of the CDR3: TGTGCCAGCAGCGTAGGTGTAGGGCAGGGTGACACTGAAGCTTTCTTT.

The chain couples TRBV5-1 to TRBJ2-7; 12 bases line up with TRBD2. CDR1 and CDR2 (germline): SGHRS, YFSETQ. The CDR3 is 15 amino acids. After removal of 2 bases from V and 5 bases from J, the junction contained 5 bases not matched to a gene. CDR3 coding DNA: TGCGCCAGCAGCTTCGGACTAGCGGGAATCGACGAGCAGTACTTC. This sequence encodes CASSFGLAGIDEQYF.

With regard to this clone: This same CDR3 is encoded by further DNA sequences in the sample. V gene TRBV5-4 combines with J gene TRBJ2-3; 9 nucleotides line up with TRBD2. Germline trimming cut 4 bases from V and 1 base from J; bases unmatched to any gene: 4. The germline V gene encodes CDR1 SGHNT and CDR2 YYREEE (reference sequence). This CDR3 is 15 amino acids long. This CDR3 reads CASSPTSGRTDTQYF. In DNA, the CDR3 is TGTGCCAGCAGCCCGACTAGCGGACGCACAGATACGCAGTATTTT.

The J gene is TRBJ1-1, the V gene TRBV2; D not resolved. The germline gives CDR1 SNHLY, CDR2 FYNNEI. Trimming removed 6 bases at V and 2 bases at J, with 10 bases between. The CDR3 covers 13 residues. CDR3: CASREELNTEAFF. The CDR3 region has the DNA TGTGCCAGCAGGGAGGAACTCAACACTGAAGCTTTCTTT.

This chain connects TRBV15 to TRBJ2-4; a weak D match, TRBD2 (6 bases). Germline CDR1 is LNHNV and CDR2 is YYDKDF (reference sequence). Trimming took 5 bases from V and 4 from J, leaving 15 bases between them. The CDR3 contains 15 residues. Here the CDR3 reads CATSERAGRKNIQYF. CDR3 in DNA: TGTGCCACCAGCGAAAGGGCGGGACGAAAAAACATTCAGTACTTC.

About this clone: Additional DNA sequences in this sample encode the identical CDR3. The chain joins TRBV2 to TRBJ2-3; the D gene could be TRBD1 or TRBD2 (5 bases each). Germline CDR1 is SNHLY and CDR2 is FYNNEI. CDR3 size: 14 residues. Trimming cost V 6 bases and J 1 base, with 11 bases left between them. The CDR3 DNA reads as TGTGCCAGCAGCGGGGACCGCGGCACAGATACGCAGTATTTT. Protein product: CASSGDRGTDTQYF.

This clone has only one observation. Other nucleotide sequences in the sample specify the same CDR3. This chain connects TRBV7-9 to TRBJ2-3, with D unresolved. Germline V lookup: CDR1 SEHNR, CDR2 FQNEAQ (reference sequence). Between the trimmed V and J ends, which lost 1 base and 1 base, there was a span of 3 bases. The CDR3 totals 13 residues. CDR3 region: CASSLEGTDTQYF. CDR3 nucleotide sequence: TGTGCCAGCAGCTTAGAGGGCACAGATACGCAGTATTTT.

This chain uses TRBV5-4 with TRBJ2-3; 12 nucleotides match TRBD2. The CDR3 loop spans 16 amino acids. J gave up 6 bases and V 6 bases, and 11 bases lay outside the gene matches. Germline CDR1 is SGHNT and CDR2 is YYREEE (reference sequence). The CDR3: CASNLSPTSGSDTQYF. The CDR3 nucleotides are TGTGCCAGCAACCTCAGCCCGACTAGCGGGAGCGATACGCAGTATTTT.

V usage is TRBV7-2 and J usage is TRBJ2-3; D gene ambiguous. V dropped 4 bases and J dropped 7 bases, with 6 bases sitting between them. This CDR3 is 11 amino acids long. Germline V gene lookup returns CDR1 SGHTA and CDR2 FQGNSA. The CDR3 is CASSSSYTQYF. Here the CDR3 DNA reads TGTGCCAGCAGCTCGTCGTATACGCAGTATTTT.

V usage is TRBV15 and J usage is TRBJ1-4, with D maybe TRBD1 (5 bases). V lost 1 base and J lost 3, with 12 bases in between. CDR3 size: 16 residues. Germline lookup yields CDR1 LNHNV and CDR2 YYDKDF (reference sequence). The CDR3 reads CATSRGSDRANEKLFF. For the CDR3, the DNA is TGTGCCACCAGCAGAGGATCAGACAGAGCTAATGAAAAACTGTTTTTT.

The chain joins TRBV4-1 to TRBJ1-1; possible D gene TRBD1, 5 bases. Germline V gene lookup returns CDR1 MGHRA and CDR2 YSYEKL. Deletions cut 3 bases from V and 3 bases from J, with 11 bases between. The CDR3 covers 14 residues. CDR3 protein: CASSHVREDTEAFF. The CDR3 DNA reads as TGCGCCAGCAGCCACGTCAGGGAGGACACTGAAGCTTTCTTT.

This sequence joins TRBV19 and TRBJ1-1; 9 bases are shared with TRBD1. The V gene end was trimmed by 3 bases and the J gene end by 10 bases; junction bases not matched to a gene: 6. Germline V gene data show CDR1 as LNHDA and CDR2 as SQIVND (reference sequence). The CDR3 is 13 residues long. Here the CDR3 DNA reads TGTGCCAGTAGTATTGGGACAGGGACGACAGCTTTCTTT. Amino acids: CASSIGTGTTAFF.